In this sample, the clone carrying this TCR beta chain turned up many times. TCRdb redid the calling of the 5' RACE reads with MiXCR, one entry per CDR3 protein. The sample consists of about 83,000 distinct CDR3 sequences, more than 9% of them appearing once. V was cut by 5 bases and J by 10 bases, with 15 bases left in between. The CDR3 sequence is 12 residues long. Germline V gene sequence: CDR1 KGHSH, CDR2 LQKENI. The source of the sample is a study of early T cells in non-severe SARS-CoV-2 infection. For the study at large: From unsorted whole blood, bulk RNA was sequenced, and the chains remained unpaired.

J is TRBJ2-7 and V is TRBV18; TRBD2 might be the D (6 bases). This TCR was recovered from an adult who was a healthcare worker with PCR-confirmed SARS-CoV-2 infection or an uninfected control (not recorded which). Here the sequenced sample was whole blood, taken at baseline. The CDR3 DNA follows: TGTGCCAGCTCATCACGTGAAGGGACTCAGTACTTC. Protein product: CASSSREGTQYF.